Included here is one T cell receptor (beta chain) sequence, with context. This clone was observed a single time. Its antigen is still unknown. Per-nucleotide qualities are absent, and no much larger clonotype sits a single base away. The CDR3 contains 15 residues, cysteine and phenylalanine counted. Of all the DNA, just the CDR3 is kept, 45 bases in frame from base 1. Trimming leaves V shorter by 4 bases and J shorter by 4 bases, with the junction holding 1 base beyond the gene matches. CDR1 and CDR2 (MNHNS, SASEGT) derive from the germline V gene. The sample belongs to a study of a mutant IDH1 vaccine in newly diagnosed glioma (dated by TCRdb to the early 2020s). Turning to the overall study: Patients were given eight vaccinations, in weeks 1, 3, 5, 7, 11, 15, 19 and 23, which matched visits V03 through V10. Vaccination began 4-6 weeks after radiotherapy alone, or alongside temozolomide cycles in the chemotherapy-containing groups. Before enrollment, most patients had been given radiochemotherapy with temozolomide as standard therapy, while the rest had received either radiotherapy alone or temozolomide alone. Of the 25 to 40 treated patients, approximately 60% were male and approximately 38% were female, and the mean age was approximately 40 years. Peripheral blood was collected at six visits: V03 (baseline), V05, V07, V10, V12 and V13. For exploratory analyses, about two dozen treated patients had longitudinal TCRB deep sequencing done wherever samples were available. The paper's findings and limits, for the study overall: Immune responses induced by the vaccine were seen in approximately 92% of patients across multiple MHC alleles. No apparent relationship was observed between pseudoprogression and alterations in the top peripheral T cell clonotypes detected by TCRB sequencing. The authors stated that sample limitations prevented analyses of patient blood samples from being reproduced. Selection of PBMC samples for TCRB deep sequencing was based on availability.

The library was produced with the immunoSEQ multiplex PCR assay. Following the manufacturer's protocol, the hsTCRB Kit was used to amplify rearranged TCR beta chain sequences. Sequencing of TCRB libraries was carried out on an Illumina MiSeq. Turning to the authors' computational methods: The kit vendor's proprietary platform handled demultiplexing, trimming and gene mapping. The table was pulled from immuneACCESS by TCRdb, which kept in-frame rearrangements only. Such tables lose some clones; where checked, under half of the loss comes from unresolved V genes, and the rest has no known cause. From that table come the V and J calls and clone size; the DNA was used to work out D and trimming. The sample includes approximately 44,000 clones, with around 93% observed a single time. The top ten clonotypes cover 3.9% of the sample. In light of the paper, this sample's time point label describes: week 23, last vaccination. Every vaccine dose consisted of 300 ug of a 20-mer mutant IDH1 peptide in Montanide, administered subcutaneously together with topical imiquimod. Donors had newly diagnosed WHO grade 3 or 4 IDH1-mutant astrocytomas with loss of nuclear ATRX. The samples were drawn from NOA16, a multicentre, single-arm, open-label phase I trial in Germany that tested a mutant IDH1 peptide vaccine in humans for the first time. The DNeasy Blood and Tissue Kit was used to extract genomic DNA from EDTA blood for TCRB sequencing.

This specimen consisted of PBMCs, obtained from a glioma patient whose treatment included an IDH1 peptide vaccine. This TCR was sampled from a man aged 50 or older with glioma. The rearrangement combines TRBV6-1 with TRBJ2-5; 15 of the junction bases match TRBD2. The DNA sequence reads TGTGCCAGCAGTGGGACTAGCGGGGGGGCAGAGACCCAGTACTTC. This translates into CASSGTSGGAETQYF.